The rows below give T cell receptor beta chains drawn from one sample of a study of blood T cell repertoires in COVID-19. Profiling relied on immunoSEQ multiplex PCR, and the TCRdb table lists in-frame clones only, not all of them. This sample has 250,000 to 350,000 clones; around nine tenths occur once, and the top ten carry roughly 0.8%. The source material was peripheral blood. These TCRs come from a young man with acute or convalescent COVID-19. Each CDR3 is given with its conserved first and last residue. Fields, in order: V gene, D gene, J gene, clone size, CDR3 DNA, CDR3 protein. The D gene is left open where the match is weak. The size entry is marked missing in some rows and otherwise reads once, few, many or a size class.

V gene: TRBV6-5; D gene: NA; J gene: TRBJ2-6; clone size: NA; CDR3 DNA: TGTGCCAGCAGTCCCCTATACTCTGGGGCCAACGTCCTGACTTTC; CDR3 protein: CASSPLYSGANVLTF
V gene: TRBV7-2; D gene: TRBD2; J gene: TRBJ2-2; clone size: NA; CDR3 DNA: TGTGCCAGCAGCCCCACCTCTTATAGCGGGGGGGCGCGGGTCGGGGAGCTGTTTTTT; CDR3 protein: CASSPTSYSGGARVGELFF
V gene: TRBV12-5; D gene: TRBD2; J gene: TRBJ2-5; clone size: NA; CDR3 DNA: TGTGCTAGTGGCCCGGGACTAGCGGGACAAAGGGGGACCCAAGAGACCCAGTACTTC; CDR3 protein: CASGPGLAGQRGTQETQYF
V gene: TRBV14; D gene: NA; J gene: TRBJ2-7; clone size: NA; CDR3 DNA: TGTGCCAGCAGCCGGGCCGGTGCCTCCTACGAGCAGTACTTC; CDR3 protein: CASSRAGASYEQYF
V gene: TRBV5-1; D gene: TRBD2; J gene: TRBJ2-3; clone size: NA; CDR3 DNA: TGCGCCAGCAGCGCTGGACTAGCGGGAGGTCCAGATACGCAGTATTTT; CDR3 protein: CASSAGLAGGPDTQYF
V gene: TRBV5-1; D gene: NA; J gene: TRBJ2-5; clone size: NA; CDR3 DNA: TGCGCCAGCAGCTTGCAGGGCCAAGAGACCCAGTACTTC; CDR3 protein: CASSLQGQETQYF
V gene: TRBV10-3; D gene: TRBD1; J gene: TRBJ2-7; clone size: NA; CDR3 DNA: TGTGCCATCAGGGGGGACAGTTCCTACGAGCAGTACTTC; CDR3 protein: CAIRGDSSYEQYF
V gene: TRBV7-2; D gene: TRBD2; J gene: TRBJ2-1; clone size: NA; CDR3 DNA: TGTGCCAGCAGCTTCTACCCCGGTCCGGGACTAGCGGGGAATGAGCAGTTCTTC; CDR3 protein: CASSFYPGPGLAGNEQFF
V gene: TRBV5-4; D gene: NA; J gene: TRBJ1-6; clone size: NA; CDR3 DNA: TGTGCCAGCAGCTTGGATCTGGGCTTGAATTCACCCCTCCACTTT; CDR3 protein: CASSLDLGLNSPLHF
V gene: TRBV28; D gene: NA; J gene: TRBJ2-6; clone size: once; CDR3 DNA: TGTGCCAGCACCCCCCTGAGCTCTGGGGCCAACGTCCTGACTTTC; CDR3 protein: CASTPLSSGANVLTF
V gene: TRBV7-6; D gene: TRBD1; J gene: TRBJ2-1; clone size: NA; CDR3 DNA: TGTGCCAGCAGCTTAGCGCGGGACAGGAGGTACAATGAGCAGTTCTTC; CDR3 protein: CASSLARDRRYNEQFF
V gene: TRBV10-3; D gene: TRBD1; J gene: TRBJ1-2; clone size: NA; CDR3 DNA: TGTGCCATCAGTGTTCCAGGGGGAGACTATGGCTACACCTTC; CDR3 protein: CAISVPGGDYGYTF
V gene: TRBV4-2; D gene: TRBD1; J gene: TRBJ2-2; clone size: NA; CDR3 DNA: TGTGCCAGCAGCCCACAGGGGGCGGGCACCGGGGAGCTGTTTTTT; CDR3 protein: CASSPQGAGTGELFF
V gene: TRBV30; D gene: TRBD2; J gene: TRBJ2-7; clone size: NA; CDR3 DNA: TGTGCCTGGACAAACTTAGGACTAGCGGGGGGGCACTCCTACGAGCAGTACTTC; CDR3 protein: CAWTNLGLAGGHSYEQYF
V gene: TRBV6-4; D gene: NA; J gene: TRBJ1-2; clone size: NA; CDR3 DNA: TGTGCCAGCAGTGACGTTCCGGGGGTTAACTATGGCTACACCTTC; CDR3 protein: CASSDVPGVNYGYTF
V gene: TRBV28; D gene: NA; J gene: TRBJ1-5; clone size: NA; CDR3 DNA: TGTGCCAGCAGTTTATCCGGACATAGCAATCAGCCCCAGCATTTT; CDR3 protein: CASSLSGHSNQPQHF
V gene: TRBV29-1; D gene: NA; J gene: TRBJ1-1; clone size: NA; CDR3 DNA: TGCAGCGTGGACAGAATGAACACTGAAGCTTTCTTT; CDR3 protein: CSVDRMNTEAFF
V gene: TRBV10-1; D gene: NA; J gene: TRBJ1-5; clone size: NA; CDR3 DNA: TGCGCCAGCAGTCCAGGGTTAAATCAGCCCCAGCATTTT; CDR3 protein: CASSPGLNQPQHF
V gene: TRBV30; D gene: NA; J gene: TRBJ1-2; clone size: NA; CDR3 DNA: TGTGCCTGGCAAGCCGGAAGAGGTTATGGCTACACCTTC; CDR3 protein: CAWQAGRGYGYTF
V gene: TRBV3-1/TRBV3-2; D gene: NA; J gene: TRBJ1-3; clone size: NA; CDR3 DNA: TGTGCCAGCAGCCAAGCGTCAGGGCAAGGAAACACCATATATTTT; CDR3 protein: CASSQASGQGNTIYF
V gene: TRBV15; D gene: NA; J gene: TRBJ2-7; clone size: NA; CDR3 DNA: TGTGCCACCAGCAGAGTTCGGGGAACCCACGAGCAGTACTTC; CDR3 protein: CATSRVRGTHEQYF
V gene: TRBV28; D gene: TRBD1; J gene: TRBJ2-7; clone size: NA; CDR3 DNA: TGTGCCAGCACAACCGGGACAGGGCTTTACGAGCAGTACTTC; CDR3 protein: CASTTGTGLYEQYF
V gene: TRBV27; D gene: TRBD1; J gene: TRBJ2-7; clone size: NA; CDR3 DNA: TGTGCCAGCAGTAACCCCCGACAGGGCGTAGGACTGGGCGAGCAGTACTTC; CDR3 protein: CASSNPRQGVGLGEQYF
V gene: TRBV21-1; D gene: NA; J gene: TRBJ1-5; clone size: NA; CDR3 DNA: TGTGCCAGCGGCCCCAAGGGGCTTAGCAATCAGCCCCAGCATTTT; CDR3 protein: CASGPKGLSNQPQHF
V gene: TRBV11-1; D gene: TRBD1; J gene: TRBJ2-5; clone size: NA; CDR3 DNA: TGTGCCAGCGCCAGGGGGACAGGGGGCCGGGAGACCCAGTACTTC; CDR3 protein: CASARGTGGRETQYF
V gene: TRBV28; D gene: NA; J gene: TRBJ2-3; clone size: NA; CDR3 DNA: TGTGCCAGCAGTTTTTCCCGAGCTAGCTCTAGCACAGATACGCAGTATTTT; CDR3 protein: CASSFSRASSSTDTQYF
V gene: TRBV6-6; D gene: TRBD1; J gene: TRBJ1-1; clone size: few; CDR3 DNA: TGTGCCAGCAGAACACAGGGGGCAGGAGCTTTCTTT; CDR3 protein: CASRTQGAGAFF
V gene: TRBV5-6; D gene: NA; J gene: TRBJ1-1; clone size: NA; CDR3 DNA: TGTGCCAGCAGTCCATTGGAGTCGGCGCGGACTGAAGCTTTCTTT; CDR3 protein: CASSPLESARTEAFF
V gene: TRBV5-1; D gene: NA; J gene: TRBJ2-3; clone size: NA; CDR3 DNA: TGCGCCAGCAGCGTTGATTGGGAGGATACGCAGTATTTT; CDR3 protein: CASSVDWEDTQYF
V gene: TRBV30; D gene: TRBD1; J gene: TRBJ1-1; clone size: NA; CDR3 DNA: TGTGCCTGGAGCCCCGGGACAGGTGAAGCTTTCTTT; CDR3 protein: CAWSPGTGEAFF
V gene: TRBV28; D gene: NA; J gene: TRBJ2-4; clone size: NA; CDR3 DNA: TGTGCCAGCCAAGGAGGGTTGGACATTCAGTACTTC; CDR3 protein: CASQGGLDIQYF
V gene: TRBV2; D gene: TRBD2; J gene: TRBJ2-2; clone size: NA; CDR3 DNA: TGTGCCAGCAGTGGCGAACTAGCGGGGTACACCGGGGAGCTGTTTTTT; CDR3 protein: CASSGELAGYTGELFF
V gene: TRBV27; D gene: NA; J gene: TRBJ1-2; clone size: once; CDR3 DNA: TGTGCCAGCAGTTTATTGGGCAGGGGCTATGGCTACACCTTC; CDR3 protein: CASSLLGRGYGYTF
V gene: TRBV9; D gene: NA; J gene: TRBJ2-5; clone size: once; CDR3 DNA: TGTGCCAGCAGCTTATTTCGGGGAGAGACCCAGTACTTC; CDR3 protein: CASSLFRGETQYF
V gene: TRBV7-6; D gene: TRBD1; J gene: TRBJ2-2; clone size: NA; CDR3 DNA: TGTGCCAGCAGCATAGGCAGGGGGCCTAACACCGGGGAGCTGTTTTTT; CDR3 protein: CASSIGRGPNTGELFF
V gene: TRBV11-2; D gene: TRBD1; J gene: TRBJ2-2; clone size: NA; CDR3 DNA: TGTGCCAGCAGCCCGGACAGGGTCACCGGGGAGCTGTTTTTT; CDR3 protein: CASSPDRVTGELFF
V gene: TRBV15; D gene: TRBD2; J gene: TRBJ2-7; clone size: NA; CDR3 DNA: TGTGCCACCAGCAGTGGGGGGGGGAACTCCCACGAGCAGTACTTC; CDR3 protein: CATSSGGGNSHEQYF
V gene: TRBV5-4; D gene: NA; J gene: TRBJ2-5; clone size: once; CDR3 DNA: TGTGCCAGCAGCGGGGGGACGGGTGGACTCCAAGAGACCCAGTACTTC; CDR3 protein: CASSGGTGGLQETQYF
V gene: TRBV5-1; D gene: TRBD1; J gene: TRBJ1-2; clone size: NA; CDR3 DNA: TGCGCCAGCAGCAACGGACAGGGGCACGGTGGCTACACCTTC; CDR3 protein: CASSNGQGHGGYTF
V gene: TRBV5-1; D gene: NA; J gene: TRBJ2-1; clone size: NA; CDR3 DNA: TGCGCCAGCAGCTTATCCTACAGGGACAATGAGCAGTTCTTC; CDR3 protein: CASSLSYRDNEQFF
V gene: TRBV28; D gene: NA; J gene: TRBJ1-1; clone size: NA; CDR3 DNA: TGTGCCAGCAGTTTACCCCGGACAATTGGTTTCTTT; CDR3 protein: CASSLPRTIGFF
V gene: TRBV11-2; D gene: TRBD1; J gene: TRBJ1-1; clone size: once; CDR3 DNA: TGTGCCAGCAGCTCAAACCCAGGGGGTGAAGCTTTCTTT; CDR3 protein: CASSSNPGGEAFF
V gene: TRBV20-1; D gene: TRBD1; J gene: TRBJ1-1; clone size: NA; CDR3 DNA: TGCAGTGCCCTCGGGACAGCTGAAGCTTTCTTT; CDR3 protein: CSALGTAEAFF
V gene: TRBV29-1; D gene: TRBD2; J gene: TRBJ2-2; clone size: NA; CDR3 DNA: TGCAGCGCCCTCCGGAGCGGGATAGGCGGGGAGCTGTTTTTT; CDR3 protein: CSALRSGIGGELFF
V gene: TRBV9; D gene: TRBD1; J gene: TRBJ1-1; clone size: NA; CDR3 DNA: TGTGCCAGCAGCAAAGGGACAGGGACGAAGGCTGAAGCTTTCTTT; CDR3 protein: CASSKGTGTKAEAFF
V gene: TRBV6-5; D gene: NA; J gene: TRBJ1-1; clone size: NA; CDR3 DNA: TGTGCCAGCCTCCCGAATCACCAGGGAACCACTGAAGCTTTCTTT; CDR3 protein: CASLPNHQGTTEAFF
V gene: TRBV6-1; D gene: TRBD1; J gene: TRBJ1-2; clone size: NA; CDR3 DNA: TGTGCCAGCAGTGAGGGACAGCTGTTTAACTATGGCTACACCTTC; CDR3 protein: CASSEGQLFNYGYTF
V gene: TRBV19; D gene: NA; J gene: TRBJ1-6; clone size: once; CDR3 DNA: TGTGCCAGTAGTATCGGCTCCTATAATTCACCCCTCCACTTT; CDR3 protein: CASSIGSYNSPLHF
V gene: TRBV7-3; D gene: NA; J gene: TRBJ2-2; clone size: NA; CDR3 DNA: TGTGCCAGCAGCTTCGACACAGGGCCCGGGGAGCTGTTTTTT; CDR3 protein: CASSFDTGPGELFF
V gene: TRBV28; D gene: TRBD1; J gene: TRBJ2-7; clone size: NA; CDR3 DNA: TGTGCCACGTCCCGGGACAGGGCTTCCTACGAGCAGTACTTC; CDR3 protein: CATSRDRASYEQYF
V gene: TRBV2; D gene: TRBD2; J gene: TRBJ2-2; clone size: once; CDR3 DNA: TGTGCCAGCAAGAAGCGGGAGGGCGACACCGGGGAGCTGTTTTTT; CDR3 protein: CASKKREGDTGELFF
V gene: TRBV19; D gene: NA; J gene: TRBJ1-2; clone size: NA; CDR3 DNA: TGTGCCAGTAGTATTCAAGGACAGCTGGGGTATGGCTACACCTTC; CDR3 protein: CASSIQGQLGYGYTF